This TCR beta chain was documented in a study of blood T cell repertoires in COVID-19. Study-level information: COVID-19 samples from acute and convalescent phases originated in the United States, Italy and Spain. PBMCs, B-cell-depleted T cells, or T cells provided the cDNA or gDNA that made up the material.

V dropped 5 bases and J dropped 1 base, with 9 bases sitting between them. This CDR3 region has 14 residues. In germline, CDR1 is SGHTA, CDR2 FQGNSA. Original data processing: By means of reference gene primer amplification, nucleated cell counts were estimated. Some clones are missing from TCRdb's copy, which holds only in-frame ones; the method was immunoSEQ multiplex PCR. That table furnishes V, J and clone size, whereas the DNA furnished D and trimming. This table has around 290,000 clones, more than 70% appearing once. The TCR sequence derives from a woman in her forties or fifties who had recovered from COVID-19. V gene TRBV7-2 combines with J gene TRBJ1-5, with unresolved D. The sample consisted of peripheral blood. As DNA, the CDR3 is TGTGCCAGCAGCCGCGCCGGGAGCAATCAGCCCCAGCATTTT. This codes for CASSRAGSNQPQHF.